This T cell receptor (beta chain) was observed in a study of blood T cell repertoires in COVID-19. Study information: Samples taken during acute and convalescent COVID-19 were collected in the United States, Italy and Spain. Sample material is recorded as cDNA or gDNA derived from T cells, B-cell-depleted T cells, or PBMCs.

As originally analysed: Reference gene primer amplification in the assay estimated nucleated cell counts. Clones were sequenced by immunoSEQ multiplex PCR, and TCRdb holds only the in-frame ones, with some missing. V, J and clone size reflect that table, while D and trimming were determined from the DNA. The repertoire holds approximately 11,000 clones, approximately 70% seen once, with less than 7.5% in the top ten. The V gene end was trimmed by 4 bases and the J gene end by 3 bases; junction bases not matched to a gene: 7. CDR1 KGHDR and CDR2 SFDVKD come from the germline V gene. The length of the CDR3 is 16 residues.

J is TRBJ2-3 and V is TRBV24-1; TRBD2 aligns across 9 bases. The source of this sequence is a man between 60 and 70 years old with COVID-19, enrolled during active disease. The specimen sequenced was peripheral blood. The CDR3 region has the DNA TGTGCCACCAGTGAGGTTAGCGGGAGAGCTACAGATACGCAGTATTTT. Its protein product is CATSEVSGRATDTQYF.